The 29 T cell receptor beta chains below come from one sample, sequenced in a study of early T cells in non-severe SARS-CoV-2 infection. Via MiXCR, TCRdb re-called the 5' RACE reads, giving one row per CDR3 protein. The table shows tens of thousands of distinct CDR3 sequences, with about 2.7% occurring only once. What was sequenced was whole blood. These receptors were obtained from an adult who was a healthcare worker with PCR-confirmed SARS-CoV-2 infection or an uninfected control (not recorded which).

This clonotype was recorded at least ten times. The genes are TRBV20-1 and TRBJ2-3, with unresolved D. The V gene's germline CDR1 is DFQATT and CDR2 SNEGSKA (reference sequence). Trimming took off 2 bases at V and 1 base at J, with 10 bases between the two ends. The CDR3 runs to 14 residues. This CDR3 reads CSARYDIRTDTQYF. CDR3 bases: TGCAGTGCTAGATACGATATTCGCACAGATACGCAGTATTTT.

At least ten counts were recorded for this clonotype. The chain combines TRBV12-3 or TRBV12-4 with TRBJ2-1; the D gene is possibly TRBD1 (6 bases). V lost 8 bases and J 4 bases, leaving 27 bases between the germline ends. The CDR3 is made up of 18 amino acids. In nucleotides, the CDR3 is TGTGCCAGCTCTCGGAAGCCTGGGGGCGCGGAAACTTACAATGAGCAGTTCTTC. It is translated as CASSRKPGGAETYNEQFF.

At least ten counts were recorded for this clonotype. This chain links TRBV30 with TRBJ1-3, with D uncertain. CDR3 length equals 13 residues. CDR1 is GTSNPN and CDR2 is SVGIG in the germline V gene (reference sequence). The CDR3 loop is CASSGVSGNTIYF. The CDR3 DNA sequence: TGTGCTTCCTCCGGGGTCTCTGGAAACACCATATATTTT.

This clonotype was recorded at least ten times. The V and J genes are TRBV19 and TRBJ2-1; D possibly corresponds to TRBD2 (7 bases). This CDR3 contains 16 residues. Looked up from germline, CDR1 is LNHDA and CDR2 is SQIVND (reference sequence). Trimming took 7 bases from V and 7 from J, leaving 23 bases between them. The CDR3 DNA reads TGTGCCAGTATGATGGGGGGGGCTAAGGGATCTAATGAGCAGTTCTTC. Amino acids: CASMMGGAKGSNEQFF.

The chain has TRBV7-8 and TRBJ1-5, with 7 positions matching TRBD1. Trimming cost V 3 bases and J 2 bases; bases outside gene matches: 4. CDR1 is SGHVS, CDR2 FQNEAQ, per germline. The length of the CDR3 is 15 residues. CDR3 nucleotide sequence: TGTGCCAGCAGCTTGACAGGGTCGGGCAATCAGCCCCAGCATTTT. It codes for CASSLTGSGNQPQHF.

This clonotype was observed many times. The genes are TRBV20-1 and TRBJ1-3; D is undetermined. The CDR3 length is 14 residues. Trimming took 0 bases from V and 4 from J, leaving 10 bases between them. Germline loops: CDR1 DFQATT, CDR2 SNEGSKA (reference sequence). In DNA form, the CDR3 reads TGCAGTGCTAGAGATCTGCAGTCCGGAAACACCATATATTTT. Its translation: CSARDLQSGNTIYF.

In this sample, this clonotype turned up many times. The chain recombines TRBV14 with TRBJ2-1; maybe TRBD1 (6 bases). The CDR3 runs 16 residues. V was clipped by 0 bases and J by 3 bases, with 12 bases between them. The germline V gene has CDR1 SGHDN and CDR2 FVKESK. CDR3 in amino acids: CASSQDWGRGYNEQFF. The DNA of the CDR3 is TGTGCCAGCAGCCAAGATTGGGGCAGGGGCTACAATGAGCAGTTCTTC. Based on the CDR3 plus reference TRBV14 and TRBJ2-1, the full variable domain is EAGVTQFPSHSVIEKGQTVTLRCDPISGHDNLYWYRRVMGKEIKFLLHFVKESKQDESGMPNNRFLAERTGGTYSTLKVQPAELEDSGVYFCASSQDWGRGYNEQFFGPGTRLTVL.

The table lists this clonotype with a few counts. This may come from a read error, since a much larger clone is one base off. The V and J genes are TRBV11-2 and TRBJ2-5; D is possibly TRBD2 (6 bases). Germline loops: CDR1 SGHAT, CDR2 FQNNGV. The length of the CDR3 is 13 residues. The CDR3 DNA reads as TGTGTCAGCGCTCGACTAGTCGTGGAGACCCAGTACTTC. This sequence encodes CVSARLVVETQYF.

This clonotype was counted at least ten times. V and J are TRBV6-1 and TRBJ1-3, with a weak D call TRBD1 (5 bases). CDR3 length equals 15 residues. Per germline, CDR1 MNHNS and CDR2 SASEGT. Trimming took off 6 bases at V and 1 base at J, with 13 bases between the two ends. The CDR3 nucleotides are TGTGCCAGCAGGTCGACAGTAAATTCTGGAAACACCATATATTTT. This translates into CASRSTVNSGNTIYF.

This clonotype was seen ten or more times. J is TRBJ1-6 and V is TRBV12-3 or TRBV12-4, with 7 bases lining up with TRBD1. CDR3 length: 14 amino acids. V lost 5 bases to trimming and J lost 6 bases; unmatched junction nucleotides: 4. This CDR3 reads CASSETGLNSPLHF. The CDR3 DNA follows: TGTGCCAGCAGTGAGACAGGGCTTAATTCACCCCTCCACTTT.

This clonotype was observed many times. The V and J genes are TRBV18 and TRBJ2-4; 9 positions match TRBD1. Germline CDR1 and CDR2: KGHSH and LQKENI. The length of the CDR3 is 12 residues. After removal of 5 bases from V and 8 bases from J, the junction contained 1 base not matched to a gene. The CDR3 DNA reads TGTGCCAGCTCAGGGGACAGGGACATTCAGTACTTC. Translated: CASSGDRDIQYF.

This clonotype was counted many times. In DNA, the CDR3 is TGTGCCAGCAGTCCTCCCCGCGGGGGGACCGGGGAGCTGTTTTTT. Amino acid sequence: CASSPPRGGTGELFF. The rearrangement links TRBV12-3 or TRBV12-4 to TRBJ2-2; 8 bases are shared with TRBD2. V lost 5 bases and J lost 5; bases outside the gene matches: 7. This CDR3 has 15 amino acids.

In its sample, this clonotype is medium-sized. CDR3 nucleotides: TGTGCCAGCAGCCAGGGATCGAACACTGAAGCTTTCTTT. Its protein product is CASSQGSNTEAFF. J is TRBJ1-1 and V is TRBV7-3; D possibly corresponds to TRBD1 (5 bases). Germline CDR1 is SGHTA and CDR2 is FQGTGA. The length of the CDR3 is 13 residues. V lost 5 bases and J 1 base, leaving 8 bases between the germline ends. The variable domain in full, completed from reference TRBV7-3 and TRBJ1-1, reads GAGVSQTPSNKVTEKGKYVELRCDPISGHTALYWYRQSLGQGPEFLIYFQGTGAADDSGLPNDRFFAVRPEGSVSTLKIQRTERGDSAVYLCASSQGSNTEAFFGQGTRLTVV.

At least ten counts were recorded for this clonotype. V gene TRBV20-1 combines with J gene TRBJ2-3, with D perhaps TRBD2 (6 bases). The CDR3 is 16 residues long. Between the trimmed V and J ends, which lost 5 bases and 0 bases, there was a span of 18 bases. CDR1 and CDR2 (germline): DFQATT, SNEGSKA (reference sequence). The CDR3 DNA follows: TGCAGTGCTCACGATAGACTAGGCTCTAGCACAGATACGCAGTATTTT. Translating gives CSAHDRLGSSTDTQYF.

This clonotype was observed many times. V and J are TRBV4-1 and TRBJ1-5; unclear D gene. The CDR3 has 14 amino acids. Germline V gene data show CDR1 as MGHRA and CDR2 as YSYEKL. The ends were cut back, 0 bases at V and 4 bases at J, with 7 bases in the middle. The CDR3 DNA follows: TGCGCCAGCAGCCAAGATCGAGGGAATCAGCCCCAGCATTTT. Encoded protein: CASSQDRGNQPQHF.

At least ten counts were recorded for this clonotype. The J gene is TRBJ2-7, the V gene TRBV10-3; TRBD1 matches at 9 bases. CDR1 ENHRY and CDR2 SYGVKD come from the germline V gene. J gave up 3 bases and V 0 bases, and 3 bases lay outside the gene matches. This CDR3 is built from 15 residues. The DNA for the CDR3 is TGTGCCATCAGTGAGTCAGGGACAGGGCACTACGAGCAGTACGTC. This sequence encodes CAISESGTGHYEQYV.

This clonotype was counted at least ten times. The J gene is TRBJ2-5, the V gene TRBV29-1; D not resolved. CDR3 length: 13 residues. The V and J ends lost 4 bases and 5 bases respectively, with 14 bases between them. Germline V lookup: CDR1 SQVTM, CDR2 ANQGSEA. CDR3 sequence reads: CSVVGQIGETQYF. CDR3 nucleotide sequence: TGCAGCGTTGTTGGGCAGATTGGGGAGACCCAGTACTTC. The variable domain in full, completed from reference TRBV29-1 and TRBJ2-5, reads SAVISQKPSRDICQRGTSLTIQCQVDSQVTMMFWYRQQPGQSLTLIATANQGSEATYESGFVIDKFPISRPNLTFSTLTVSNMSPEDSSIYLCSVVGQIGETQYFGPGTRLLVL.

This clonotype was counted at least ten times. V and J are TRBV20-1 and TRBJ1-1, with D maybe TRBD1 (6 bases). V lost 1 base and J 6 bases, leaving 15 bases between the germline ends. Per the germline V gene, CDR1 is DFQATT and CDR2 is SNEGSKA (reference sequence). The CDR3 length is 14 residues. CDR3 nucleotides: TGCAGTGCTAGAGGAGGAGGGGAGGGGGCTGAAGCTTTCTTT. It encodes CSARGGGEGAEAFF.

This clonotype was found a few times. The V and J genes are TRBV2 and TRBJ1-1; D call uncertain. This CDR3 contains 16 residues. V lost 1 base and J lost 4, with 16 bases in between. CDR1 is SNHLY and CDR2 is FYNNEI in the germline V gene. In nucleotides, the CDR3 is TGTGCCAGCAGTGAAGAGCCGGCAAATCTTGGCACTGAAGCTTTCTTT. Its protein is CASSEEPANLGTEAFF.

This clonotype showed up many times. This chain uses TRBV12-3 or TRBV12-4 with TRBJ2-1, with 9 bases aligning to TRBD1. J was trimmed by 12 bases and V by 6 bases; bases with no gene match: 15. The CDR3 has 15 amino acids. The CDR3 nucleotides read TGTGCCAGCAGCCCCGACAGGGGGTCCCCCGATGGGCAGTTCTTC. It codes for CASSPDRGSPDGQFF.

This clonotype has a count of ten or more. The V gene is TRBV7-9, the J gene TRBJ1-5; D remains unclear. The germline V gene has CDR1 SEHNR and CDR2 FQNEAQ (reference sequence). The CDR3 sequence is 12 residues long. Trimming stripped 5 bases from V and 2 bases from J, with 4 bases between. This chain's CDR3 is CASSPGNQPQHF. The CDR3 region has the DNA TGTGCCAGCAGCCCGGGCAATCAGCCCCAGCATTTT.

The sample holds many counts of this clonotype. The chain is built from TRBV4-2 and TRBJ1-6; possible D gene TRBD1, 5 bases. This CDR3 is 17 amino acids long. Germline V gene data show CDR1 as LGHNA and CDR2 as YNFKEQ. Trimming took 0 bases from V and 2 from J, leaving 11 bases between them. CDR3 protein: CASSQDRDSPYNSPLHF. The CDR3 region has the DNA TGTGCCAGCAGCCAAGACCGCGACAGTCCCTATAATTCACCCCTCCACTTT.

This clonotype was picked up many times. The CDR3 nucleotides are TGCAACAGTACTAGCGGGGGGTCTTCCTACGAGCAGTACGTC. It is translated as CNSTSGGSSYEQYV. V usage is TRBV20-1 and J usage is TRBJ2-7, with 12 positions matching TRBD2. CDR1 is DFQATT, CDR2 SNEGSKA, per germline (reference sequence). This CDR3 has 14 residues.

This clonotype was observed many times. This chain connects TRBV10-2 to TRBJ2-2; TRBD2 matches at 12 bases. Germline assignment: CDR1 WSHSY and CDR2 SAAADI. CDR3 length: 19 residues. V shed 5 bases, J shed 4 bases, and the junction held 14 bases outside the gene matches. CDR3 protein: CASSPLAGGNFGSTGELFF. CDR3 DNA sequence: TGCGCCAGCAGTCCGCTAGCGGGGGGGAATTTTGGTAGCACCGGGGAGCTGTTTTTT.

Of note for this clonotype: One base away lies a much larger clone, so this may be a sequencing read error. This chain links TRBV30 with TRBJ1-1; TRBD1 might be the D (5 bases). The CDR3 is 13 residues long. CDR1 and CDR2 (germline): GTSNPN, SVGIG (reference sequence). The CDR3 loop reads CVWCFGGNTEAFF. CDR3 coding DNA: TGTGTCTGGTGTTTTGGGGGGAACACTGAAGCTTTCTTT.

In this sample, this clonotype turned up many times. J is TRBJ1-4 and V is TRBV6-6; possible D gene TRBD1, 6 bases. The V gene's germline CDR1 is MNHNY and CDR2 SVGAGI (reference sequence). The length of the CDR3 is 14 residues. V was clipped by 7 bases and J by 8 bases, with 17 bases between them. The CDR3 reads CASTNSGVIEKLFF. The CDR3 bases are TGTGCCAGCACCAATTCAGGGGTGATCGAAAAACTGTTTTTT.

Only a few counts were recorded for this clonotype. The gene calls are TRBV13 and TRBJ2-2; 8 bases match TRBD1. V lost 4 bases and J lost 1; bases outside the gene matches: 2. CDR1 PRHDT and CDR2 FYEKMQ come from the germline V gene (reference sequence). This CDR3 is 15 amino acids long. The CDR3 coding sequence is TGTGCCAGCAGCTCCAGGGGGCTGAACACCGGGGAGCTGTTTTTT. Amino acids: CASSSRGLNTGELFF.

This clonotype showed up many times. This chain connects TRBV15 to TRBJ1-5, with no clear D. The V end lost 0 bases, the J end lost 7 bases, and 7 bases lay between the germline ends. CDR3 length: 13 residues. Germline CDR1 reads LNHNV; CDR2 reads YYDKDF (reference sequence). CDR3 nucleotides: TGTGCCACCAGCAGAGATGAGGGACAGCCCCAGCATTTT. The encoded protein is CATSRDEGQPQHF.

This clonotype was observed a handful of times. The V gene is TRBV10-2, the J gene TRBJ1-2; the D is unclear. The CDR3 runs to 10 residues. Germline lookup yields CDR1 WSHSY and CDR2 SAAADI. V gave up 11 bases and J gave up 8 bases, with 12 bases separating them. Here the CDR3 DNA reads TGCGCCCAAGACCTGGAGGGCTACACCTTC. This encodes CAQDLEGYTF.